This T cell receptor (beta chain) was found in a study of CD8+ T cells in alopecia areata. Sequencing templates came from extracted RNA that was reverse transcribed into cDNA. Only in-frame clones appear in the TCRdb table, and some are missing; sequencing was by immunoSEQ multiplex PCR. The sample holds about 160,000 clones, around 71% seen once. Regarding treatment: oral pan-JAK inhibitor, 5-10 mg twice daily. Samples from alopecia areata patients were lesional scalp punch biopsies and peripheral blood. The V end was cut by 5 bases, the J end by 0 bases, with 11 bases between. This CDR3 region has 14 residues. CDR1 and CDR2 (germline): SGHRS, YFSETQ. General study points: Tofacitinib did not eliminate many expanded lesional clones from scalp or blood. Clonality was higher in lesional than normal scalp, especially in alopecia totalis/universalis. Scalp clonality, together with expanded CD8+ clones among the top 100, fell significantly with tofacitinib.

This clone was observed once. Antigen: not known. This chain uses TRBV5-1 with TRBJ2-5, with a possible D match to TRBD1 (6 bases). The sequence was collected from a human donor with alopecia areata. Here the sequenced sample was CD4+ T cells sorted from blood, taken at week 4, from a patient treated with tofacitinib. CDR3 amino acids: CASSQGGYQETQYF. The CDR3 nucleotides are TGCGCCAGCAGTCAAGGGGGTTACCAAGAGACCCAGTACTTC.